Below, one T cell receptor (beta chain) is given with its context. Its cognate antigen is unknown. V was trimmed by 1 base and J by 2 bases, leaving 12 bases between them. The germline gives CDR1 SGHRS, CDR2 YFSETQ. CDR3 length: 15 residues. The data derive from a study of T cell clonotyping in hematopoietic cell transplantation. About the research overall: Recipient samples before transplant were obtained post-cytoreduction. Study outcomes and limitations: Few recipient clonotypes overlapped donors; over 95% were de novo at given depth. Recipient TCR diversity dropped after transplant; expanded clonotypes rose from day 30 to 180.

Sample time point: recipient sample about 28 days before transplant, after cytoreduction. Method: immunoSEQ multiplex PCR; TCRdb's copy keeps in-frame clones and lacks some. The table has around 19,000 clones, around 86% seen once. Source: peripheral blood mononuclear cells, taken before stem cell transplant. The genes are TRBV5-1 and TRBJ2-5, with D hard to call. This TCR was recovered from a man aged 45-65 years with acute myeloid leukemia. Some clones in this sample may be carry-over from other donors' samples. Here the CDR3 DNA reads TGCGCCAGCAGCTTGCAGACACTGCCTCAAGAGACCCAGTACTTC. This gives the protein CASSLQTLPQETQYF.